Below, one T cell receptor (beta chain) is given with its context. This CDR3 contains 16 residues. Per germline, CDR1 SEHNR and CDR2 FQNEAQ (reference sequence). Trimming removed 4 bases from V and 7 bases from J; junction bases left unmatched: 9. The data derive from a study of blood T cell repertoires in COVID-19. Study-wide background: Samples of COVID-19 (acute and convalescent) were obtained from the United States, Italy and Spain.

Method: immunoSEQ multiplex PCR; TCRdb's copy keeps in-frame clones and lacks some. The table shows about 210,000 clones, with around 83% occurring only once. Sequenced input: peripheral blood. V is TRBV7-9 and J is TRBJ2-1, with 11 bases identical to TRBD2. This TCR came from a man between 45 and 60 years old with active or convalescent COVID-19. CDR3 sequence reads: CASSSETSGSDNEQFF. CDR3 DNA: TGTGCCAGCAGCTCGGAAACTAGCGGGAGTGATAATGAGCAGTTCTTC.